This T cell receptor (beta chain) came from a study of OX40 agonist ivuxolimab in advanced cancers. The study, taken as a whole, reports: Among the lowest peripheral clonal expansion occurred in 0.1-3.0 mg/kg partial responders.

A note on this clone: Its target is unknown.

This CDR3 contains 20 residues. The germline gives CDR1 MGHRA, CDR2 YSYEKL. V lost 1 base to trimming and J lost 0 bases; unmatched junction nucleotides: 13. Produced via immunoSEQ multiplex PCR; TCRdb's table is partial and in-frame only. The sample has approximately 58,000 clones; around 84% are singletons. This TCR derives from an adult with an advanced solid tumor such as melanoma, head and neck, liver or kidney cancer. Sequenced here: CD4+ or CD8+ T cells sorted from blood, sampled in a trial of the OX40 agonist ivuxolimab. This chain uses TRBV4-1 with TRBJ2-1; TRBD2 matches at 9 bases. The CDR3 DNA reads TGCGCCAGCAGCCAAGGGGGCGGGAGGGCCTCCACCAGCTCCTACAATGAGCAGTTCTTC. This codes for CASSQGGGRASTSSYNEQFF.